This is a list of T cell receptor beta chains from one sample in a study of T cell changes during pregnancy in multiple sclerosis. Here immunoSEQ multiplex PCR was the method, and the copy in TCRdb shows in-frame clones only, minus some. In the table there are about 73,000 clones, around 94% of which are singletons. Here the sequenced sample was peripheral blood, taken in the third trimester of pregnancy. These receptors were obtained from a female donor in good health, enrolled as a control in a pregnancy study. The CDR3 runs from the conserved cysteine through the conserved F or W. D genes are given only for firm matches. Only part of the rows carry a size: once, few, many, or a class if the clone is expanded.

J | size | D | V | DNA | CDR3
TRBJ2-1 | . | TRBD2 | TRBV11-2 | TGTGCCAGCAGCTTAGAAATAGCGGGGGGCAATGAGCAGTTCTTC | CASSLEIAGGNEQFF
TRBJ1-5 | . | . | TRBV28 | TGTGCCAGCAGTTTAGGGGAGAATCAGCCCCAGCATTTT | CASSLGENQPQHF
TRBJ2-5 | . | TRBD1 | TRBV27 | TGTGCCAGCAGTTCAGGGGGCGGGTGGTGGGAGACCCAGTACTTC | CASSSGGGWWETQYF
TRBJ1-5 | . | . | TRBV7-2 | TGTGCCAGCAGCTTGTTTGACAGCCAGAATCAGCCCCAGCATTTT | CASSLFDSQNQPQHF
TRBJ2-7 | . | . | TRBV28 | TGTGCCAGCAGTTGGGGCGGGATGTTGCCCTACGAGCAGTACTTC | CASSWGGMLPYEQYF
TRBJ2-3 | . | . | TRBV27 | TGTGCCAGCAGCCGGAGGCCGGGAGCGGATACGCAGTATTTT | CASSRRPGADTQYF
TRBJ2-2 | . | TRBD2 | TRBV4-3 | TGCGCCAGCAGCCAAGATGGGGTGGGGAGGGCCGGGGAGCTGTTTTTT | CASSQDGVGRAGELFF
TRBJ1-5 | . | . | TRBV19 | TGTGCCAGTAGTAATGGCGCAGGGTATAATCAGCCCCAGCATTTT | CASSNGAGYNQPQHF
TRBJ2-1 | . | . | TRBV7-3 | TGTGCCAGCAGCTTAGGGCCGGGAGCCTACAATGAGCAGTTCTTC | CASSLGPGAYNEQFF
TRBJ2-1 | once | . | TRBV27 | TGTGCCAGCAGCCAGGGGTACGAGCAGTTCTTC | CASSQGYEQFF
TRBJ2-1 | . | TRBD2 | TRBV15 | TGTGCCACCCAGCGGGGGGTATACAATGAGCAGTTCTTC | CATQRGVYNEQFF
TRBJ2-5 | . | . | TRBV2 | TGTGCCAGCAGTGAAGGGCCTCAAGAGACCCAGTACTTC | CASSEGPQETQYF
TRBJ1-6 | . | . | TRBV9 | TGTGCCAGCAGCGCCCAGGCGGGGGGCGGGGCACGGGCACCCCTCCACTTT | CASSAQAGGGARAPLHF
TRBJ2-5 | . | . | TRBV9 | TGTGCCAGCAGCGTATTGGCAGGGCCTCAAGAGACCCAGTACTTC | CASSVLAGPQETQYF
TRBJ1-1 | . | TRBD1 | TRBV6-1 | TGTGCCAGCAGTGAGGGACAGGGGGGATCCCGGGTCTCGGTCTACACTGAAGCTTTCTTT | CASSEGQGGSRVSVYTEAFF
TRBJ2-3 | . | . | TRBV20-1 | TGCAGTGGCACACAGGGATCGCAGTATTTT | CSGTQGSQYF
TRBJ2-1 | . | TRBD1 | TRBV7-6 | TGTGCCAGCAGCTCAGCGACAGGGGGCGGTTACAATGAGCAGTTCTTC | CASSSATGGGYNEQFF
TRBJ2-1 | . | TRBD2 | TRBV7-8 | TGTGCCAGCAGCTTACCGCTGCGGGGGAGGGATGAGCAGTTCTTC | CASSLPLRGRDEQFF
TRBJ2-5 | . | TRBD1 | TRBV4-1 | TGCGCCAGCAGCCAACGACAGGGCCCCCCAGAGACCCAGTACTTC | CASSQRQGPPETQYF
TRBJ2-7 | . | . | TRBV5-4 | TGTGCCAGCAGCCCAGGGGAGTGGGGGGGCACCTACGAGCAGTACTTC | CASSPGEWGGTYEQYF
TRBJ1-5 | . | . | TRBV7-2 | TGTGCCAGCAGCCAGGAATTAAATCAGCCCCAGCATTTT | CASSQELNQPQHF
TRBJ2-2 | . | . | TRBV16 | TGTGCCAGCAGCCAACAGGGTCCTTCCACCGGGGAGCTGTTTTTT | CASSQQGPSTGELFF
TRBJ1-1 | . | . | TRBV14 | TGTGCCAGCAGCCACTCCCCCGGGGGGACTGAAGCTTTCTTT | CASSHSPGGTEAFF
TRBJ2-7 | . | TRBD2 | TRBV7-3 | TGTGCCAGCAGCTTGTGTACCGGGACTAACTCCTACGAGCAGTACTTC | CASSLCTGTNSYEQYF
TRBJ2-7 | . | TRBD1 | TRBV18 | TGTGCCAGCTCACCGGGACAGGGGCCTCACTACGAGCAGTACTTC | CASSPGQGPHYEQYF
TRBJ1-2 | . | . | TRBV28 | TGTGCCAGCAGTGTCGTCGACAGGTTGGGCGGCTACACCTTC | CASSVVDRLGGYTF
TRBJ2-2 | . | . | TRBV5-1 | TGCGCCAGCAGCACTGAACCGGGGGTATCTACCGGGGAGCTGTTTTTT | CASSTEPGVSTGELFF
TRBJ2-7 | once | TRBD2 | TRBV5-1 | TGCGCCAGCAGCTGGGACCTAGCGGGCGGGTCCTACGAGCAGTACTTC | CASSWDLAGGSYEQYF
TRBJ2-3 | . | TRBD2 | TRBV18 | TGTGCCAGCTCACCGCCTCTTCTTAGCGGGAGCGGAGATACGCAGTATTTT | CASSPPLLSGSGDTQYF
TRBJ2-3 | . | . | TRBV5-1 | TGCGCCAGCAGCTGGACAGCCGTTTCTAGCACAGATACGCAGTATTTT | CASSWTAVSSTDTQYF
TRBJ1-2 | once | . | TRBV19 | TGTGCCAGTAGTGAGACTACTGAGAATAACTATGGCTACACCTTC | CASSETTENNYGYTF
TRBJ1-2 | . | . | TRBV7-9 | TGTGCCAGCAGCTTAGAGGTCTCGGGAAGGGCCCATGGCTACACCTTC | CASSLEVSGRAHGYTF
TRBJ2-6 | once | . | TRBV28 | TGTGCCAACTCTCCCCGGTCTGGGGCCAACGTCCCGACTTTC | CANSPRSGANVPTF
TRBJ2-5 | . | TRBD1 | TRBV6-5 | TGTGCCAGCAGTAGACAGGGACAAGAGACCCAGTACTTC | CASSRQGQETQYF
TRBJ1-2 | . | TRBD1 | TRBV7-2 | TGTGCCAGCAGCTTAGTAACAGGGGGAGACTATGGCTACACCTTC | CASSLVTGGDYGYTF
TRBJ2-7 | . | TRBD2 | TRBV5-6 | TGTGCCGCGGGGCCAAGCGGGGGATCCTACGAGCAGTACTTC | CAAGPSGGSYEQYF
TRBJ2-3 | . | TRBD1 | TRBV15 | TGTGCCACCAGCACCCCCCGAGGGGGCCTTACGCAGTATTTT | CATSTPRGGLTQYF
TRBJ1-1 | . | . | TRBV6-6 | TGTGCCAGCAGTTACTCCAGGATGAACACTGAAGCTTTCTTT | CASSYSRMNTEAFF
TRBJ2-7 | . | TRBD2 | TRBV28 | TGTGCCAGCAGTTTAGAAGCGGGAGGGCCGTGGGAGCAGTACTTC | CASSLEAGGPWEQYF
TRBJ2-1 | . | TRBD2 | TRBV5-1 | TGCGCCAGCAGCTCCCGTAGACTAGCGGAACCCAATGAGCAGTTCTTC | CASSSRRLAEPNEQFF
TRBJ1-1 | . | . | TRBV4-1 | TGCGCCAGCAGCCAAGGTCGGGCAGGGCGCGCTGAAGCTTTCTTT | CASSQGRAGRAEAFF
TRBJ1-3 | . | . | TRBV13 | TGTGCCAGCAGCTTAGAGGGTAATGTCCAGGGCTCTGGAAACACCATATATTTT | CASSLEGNVQGSGNTIYF
TRBJ2-6 | . | . | TRBV30 | TGTGCCTGGAGTGCCTTAGGTTGGAGGACCGGGGCCAACGTCCTGACTTTC | CAWSALGWRTGANVLTF